This T cell receptor beta chain was identified during a study of OX40 agonist ivuxolimab in advanced cancers. Method: immunoSEQ multiplex PCR; TCRdb's copy keeps in-frame clones and lacks some. Among under 55,000 clones listed, approximately 92% were seen once. Trimming removed 1 base from V and 3 bases from J, with 9 bases in between. The CDR3 contains 14 residues. Germline V gene data show CDR1 as MGHRA and CDR2 as YSYEKL. Source: CD4+ or CD8+ T cells sorted from blood, taken in a trial of the OX40 agonist ivuxolimab. The chain uses TRBV4-1 and TRBJ1-1; D is undetermined. This clonotype was sampled from an adult with an advanced solid tumor such as melanoma, head and neck, liver or kidney cancer. This CDR3 is CASSQVRGHTEAFF. The DNA of the CDR3 is TGCGCCAGCAGCCAAGTTCGGGGTCACACTGAAGCTTTCTTT.